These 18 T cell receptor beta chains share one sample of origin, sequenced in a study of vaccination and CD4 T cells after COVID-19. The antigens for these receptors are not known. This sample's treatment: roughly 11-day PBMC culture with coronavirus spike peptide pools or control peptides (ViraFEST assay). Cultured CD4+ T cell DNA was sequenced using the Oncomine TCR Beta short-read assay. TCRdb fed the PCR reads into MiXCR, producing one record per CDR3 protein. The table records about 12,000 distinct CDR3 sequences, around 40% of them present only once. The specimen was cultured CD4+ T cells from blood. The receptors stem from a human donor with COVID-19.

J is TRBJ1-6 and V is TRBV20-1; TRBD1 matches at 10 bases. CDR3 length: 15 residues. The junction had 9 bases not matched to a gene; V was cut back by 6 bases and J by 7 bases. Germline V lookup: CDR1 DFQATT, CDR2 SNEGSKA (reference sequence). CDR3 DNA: TGCAGTGCCGAACCAGGGACAGGGGAGAATTCACCCCTCCACTTT. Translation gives CSAEPGTGENSPLHF.

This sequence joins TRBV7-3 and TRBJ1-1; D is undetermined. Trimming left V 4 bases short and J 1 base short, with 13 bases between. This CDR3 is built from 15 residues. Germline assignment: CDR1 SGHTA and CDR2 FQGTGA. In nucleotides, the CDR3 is TGTGCCAGCAGCTCCGGAGGGAGTGGGAACACTGAAGCTTTCTTT. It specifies CASSSGGSGNTEAFF.

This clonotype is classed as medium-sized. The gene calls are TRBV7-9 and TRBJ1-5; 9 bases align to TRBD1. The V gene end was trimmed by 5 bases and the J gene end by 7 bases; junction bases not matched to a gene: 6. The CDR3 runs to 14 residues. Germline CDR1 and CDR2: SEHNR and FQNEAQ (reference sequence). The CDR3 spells CASSDRGSAQPQHF. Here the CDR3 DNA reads TGTGCCAGCAGCGACAGGGGGAGTGCCCAGCCCCAGCATTTT.

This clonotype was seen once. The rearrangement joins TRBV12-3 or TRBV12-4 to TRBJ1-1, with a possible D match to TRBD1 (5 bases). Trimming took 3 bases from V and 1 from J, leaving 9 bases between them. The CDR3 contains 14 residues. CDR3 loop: CASSFSGTNTEAFF. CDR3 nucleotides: TGTGCCAGCAGTTTCAGCGGGACGAACACTGAAGCTTTCTTT.

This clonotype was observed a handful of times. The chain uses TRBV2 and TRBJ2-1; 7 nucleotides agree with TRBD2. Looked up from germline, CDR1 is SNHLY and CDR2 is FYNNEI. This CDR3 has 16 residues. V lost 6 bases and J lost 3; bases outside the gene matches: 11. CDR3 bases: TGTGCCAGCAGACAAAGCGGGGTCGACTTCTACAATGAGCAGTTCTTC. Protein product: CASRQSGVDFYNEQFF.

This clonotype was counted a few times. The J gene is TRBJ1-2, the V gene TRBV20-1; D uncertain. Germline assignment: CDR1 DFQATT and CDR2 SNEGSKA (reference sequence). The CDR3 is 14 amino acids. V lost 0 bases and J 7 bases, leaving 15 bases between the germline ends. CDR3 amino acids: CSARDIRAGRGYTF. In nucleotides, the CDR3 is TGCAGTGCTAGAGATATAAGGGCTGGTCGTGGCTACACCTTC.

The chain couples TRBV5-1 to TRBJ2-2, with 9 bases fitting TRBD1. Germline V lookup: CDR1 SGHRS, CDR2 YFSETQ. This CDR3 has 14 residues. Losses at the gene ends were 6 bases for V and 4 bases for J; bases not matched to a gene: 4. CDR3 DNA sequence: TGCGCCAGCACCACAGGGGGCACCACCGGGGAGCTGTTTTTT. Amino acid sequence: CASTTGGTTGELFF.

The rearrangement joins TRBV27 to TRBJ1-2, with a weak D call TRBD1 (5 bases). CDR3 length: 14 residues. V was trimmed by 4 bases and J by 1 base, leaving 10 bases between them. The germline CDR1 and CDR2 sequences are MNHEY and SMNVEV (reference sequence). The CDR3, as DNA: TGTGCCAGCAGTTCCCGCAGGGTTAACTATGGCTACACCTTC. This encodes CASSSRRVNYGYTF.

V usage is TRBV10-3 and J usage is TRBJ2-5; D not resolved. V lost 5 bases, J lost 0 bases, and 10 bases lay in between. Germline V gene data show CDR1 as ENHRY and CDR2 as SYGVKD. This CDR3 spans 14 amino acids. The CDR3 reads CAISTSFNQETQYF. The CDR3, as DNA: TGTGCCATCAGTACGTCTTTTAACCAAGAGACCCAGTACTTC.

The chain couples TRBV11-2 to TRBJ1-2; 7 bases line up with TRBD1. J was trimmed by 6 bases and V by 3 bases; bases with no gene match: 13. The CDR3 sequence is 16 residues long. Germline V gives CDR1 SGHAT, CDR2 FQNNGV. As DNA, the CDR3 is TGTGCCAGCAGCTTCCTCCGGACAGGAAGAAGTAATGGCTACACCTTC. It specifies CASSFLRTGRSNGYTF.

The CDR3 DNA sequence: TGTGCCAGCAGCTCAGGACCCTACGAGCAGTACTTC. Translation gives CASSSGPYEQYF. The gene calls are TRBV12-3 or TRBV12-4 and TRBJ2-7; D is unresolved. The CDR3 is made up of 12 amino acids. The ends were cut back, 6 bases at V and 2 bases at J, with 8 bases in the middle.

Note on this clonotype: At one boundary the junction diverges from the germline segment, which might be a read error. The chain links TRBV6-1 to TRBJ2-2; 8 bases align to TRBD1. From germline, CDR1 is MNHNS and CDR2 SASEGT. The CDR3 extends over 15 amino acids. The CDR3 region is CASSSGQDGTGELFF. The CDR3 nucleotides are TGTGCCAGCAGCTCGGGACAGGATGGGACCGGGGAGCTGTTTTTC.

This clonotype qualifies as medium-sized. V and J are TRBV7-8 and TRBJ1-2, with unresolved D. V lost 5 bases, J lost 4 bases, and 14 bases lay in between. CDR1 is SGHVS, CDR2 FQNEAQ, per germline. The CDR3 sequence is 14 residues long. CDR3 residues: CASSQTTSFYGYTF. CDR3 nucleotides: TGTGCCAGCAGCCAGACGACAAGCTTCTATGGCTACACCTTC.

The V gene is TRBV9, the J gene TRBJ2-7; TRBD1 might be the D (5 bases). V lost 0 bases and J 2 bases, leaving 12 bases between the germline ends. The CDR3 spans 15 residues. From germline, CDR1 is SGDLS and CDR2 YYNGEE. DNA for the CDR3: TGTGCCAGCAGCGTAGACAGGTCCCCTCCCTACGAGCAGTACTTC. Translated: CASSVDRSPPYEQYF.

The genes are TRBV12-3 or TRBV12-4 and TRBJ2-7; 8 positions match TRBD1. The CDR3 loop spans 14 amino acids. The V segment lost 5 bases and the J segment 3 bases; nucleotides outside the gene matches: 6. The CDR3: CASSLGQVGYEQYF. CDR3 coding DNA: TGTGCCAGCAGTCTGGGACAGGTGGGCTACGAGCAGTACTTC.

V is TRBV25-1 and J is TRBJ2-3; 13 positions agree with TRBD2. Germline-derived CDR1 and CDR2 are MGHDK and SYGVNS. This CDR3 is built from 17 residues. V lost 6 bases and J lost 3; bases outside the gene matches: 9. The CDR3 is CASSLQLAGGCTDTQYF. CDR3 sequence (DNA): TGTGCCAGCAGCCTACAACTAGCGGGGGGGTGTACAGATACGCAGTATTTT. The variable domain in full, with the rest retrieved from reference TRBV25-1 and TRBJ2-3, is EADIYQTPRYLVIGTGKKITLECSQTMGHDKMYWYQQDPGMELHLIHYSYGVNSTEKGDLSSESTVSRIRTEHFPLTLESARPSHTSQYLCASSLQLAGGCTDTQYFGPGTRLTVL.

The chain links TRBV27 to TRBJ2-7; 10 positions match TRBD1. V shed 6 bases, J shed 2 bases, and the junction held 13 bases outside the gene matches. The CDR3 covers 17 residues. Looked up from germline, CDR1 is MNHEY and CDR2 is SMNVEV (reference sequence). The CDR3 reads CASSRITGTGDTYEQYF. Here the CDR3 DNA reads TGTGCCAGCAGCCGTATTACCGGGACAGGGGACACCTACGAGCAGTACTTC.

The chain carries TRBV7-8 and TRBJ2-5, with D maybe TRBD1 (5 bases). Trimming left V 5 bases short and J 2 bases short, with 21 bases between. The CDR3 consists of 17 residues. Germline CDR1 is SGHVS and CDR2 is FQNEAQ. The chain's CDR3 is CASSRSGLGEGQETQYF. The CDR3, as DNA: TGTGCCAGCAGCCGTTCAGGTTTAGGGGAAGGGCAAGAGACCCAGTACTTC.